The entry below describes one TCR beta chain. What it recognizes is unknown. Only in-frame clones appear in the TCRdb table, and some are missing; sequencing was by immunoSEQ multiplex PCR. Of under 150,000 clones listed, nearly 95% are singletons. This sample was taken from a study of T cell responses to AZD1222 COVID-19 vaccine. About the study: Recipients boosted at about 4 weeks or about 12 weeks are pooled.

Findings and caveats of the study: Only five or six individuals given AZD1222 were seropositive at baseline.

This material consisted of peripheral blood, taken on day 0 of AZD1222 vaccination. This TCR derives from an adult in good health.

The CDR3 here is CASSPPPGQATLGNSPLHF. The DNA for the CDR3 is TGTGCCAGTAGTCCCCCGCCGGGACAGGCCACCTTGGGGAATTCACCCCTCCACTTT. V usage is TRBV19 and J usage is TRBJ1-6; the match to TRBD1 covers 8 bases. Germline V gene sequence: CDR1 LNHDA, CDR2 SQIVND (reference sequence). V was clipped by 5 bases and J by 7 bases; unmatched bases: 19. The CDR3 loop spans 19 amino acids. The entire variable domain, with the rest obtained from reference TRBV19 and TRBJ1-6, is as follows: DGGITQSPKYLFRKEGQNVTLSCEQNLNHDAMYWYRQDPGQGLRLIYYSQIVNDFQKGDIAEGYSVSREKKESFPLTVTSAQKNPTAFYLCASSPPPGQATLGNSPLHFGNGTRLTVT.